Below, 7 T cell receptor beta chains from the same sample are listed, as sequenced in a study of regulatory T cells in long-lasting Graves disease. Investigators prepared the TCR beta libraries by applying iRepertoire HTBI primers and Arm-PCR of CDR3 regions. MiXCR, applied by TCRdb to the multiplex PCR reads, yields one record per CDR3 protein. This sample has approximately 470,000 distinct CDR3 sequences, with around 15% found just once. Time point in this sample: newly diagnosed GD, antithyroid drugs for less than 3 months. The TCR library was prepared using RNA isolated from PBMCs. The data were also submitted as part of a second study, on T cells in Graves' hyperthyroidism and ophthalmopathy.

Sample: peripheral blood mononuclear cells (PBMCs), taken at new diagnosis, from a patient treated with antithyroid drugs. Receptors originate from a man between 35 and 55 years old with Graves disease.

Note on this clonotype: With a much larger clone just one base away, this may be a read error. V is TRBV28 and J is TRBJ1-1; D is ambiguous. There are 14 residues in the CDR3. Germline V gives CDR1 MDHEN, CDR2 SYDVKM. CDR3 sequence: CAGSLRATNTEAFF. In DNA, the CDR3 is TGTGCCGGCAGTTTAAGGGCAACGAACACTGAAGCTTTCTTT.

This clonotype appeared many times. The V gene is TRBV30, the J gene TRBJ2-7, with TRBD2 identical over 11 bases. With V trimmed by 0 bases and J by 2 bases, 6 bases remained unmatched. This CDR3 is 16 amino acids long. The germline V gene has CDR1 GTSNPN and CDR2 SVGIG (reference sequence). The CDR3 nucleotides are TGTGCCTGGAGTGTACTTGGGGGACTAGCGGCCTACGAGCAGTACTTC. Translating it yields CAWSVLGGLAAYEQYF.

Points on this clonotype: Just one base apart from a much larger clone, this may be a read error. Because the CDR3 is missing its conserved closing phenylalanine or tryptophan, this is likely a read error. V gene TRBV6-1 combines with J gene TRBJ2-7, with 13 bases lining up with TRBD2. The CDR3 covers 15 residues. Looked up from germline, CDR1 is MNHNS and CDR2 is SASEGT. V lost 8 bases, J lost 3 bases, and 7 bases stayed unmatched. CDR3 sequence: CASVAGLAGRYEQYS. CDR3 sequence (DNA): TGTGCCAGCGTAGCGGGACTAGCGGGACGCTACGAGCAGTACTCC.

The chain links TRBV3-1 to TRBJ2-7; 10 bases line up with TRBD2. The CDR3 is 15 residues long. The germline V gene has CDR1 LGHDT and CDR2 YNNKEL (reference sequence). V lost 1 base, J lost 3 bases, and 3 bases stayed unmatched. This chain's CDR3 is CASSQGLAGLYEQYF. The CDR3 nucleotides are TGTGCCAGCAGCCAAGGACTAGCGGGCCTCTACGAGCAGTACTTC.

The gene calls are TRBV24-1 and TRBJ1-2; 7 bases fit TRBD1. Germline trimming cut 3 bases from V and 4 bases from J; bases unmatched to any gene: 4. The germline gives CDR1 KGHDR, CDR2 SFDVKD. This CDR3 has 14 amino acids. CDR3 protein: CATSDVGQSYGYTF. CDR3 nucleotide sequence: TGTGCCACCAGTGATGTGGGACAGTCCTATGGCTACACCTTC.

This sequence joins TRBV7-2 and TRBJ1-2, with 8 positions matching TRBD1. The germline V gene encodes CDR1 SGHTA and CDR2 FQGNSA. The CDR3 sequence is 15 residues long. Unmatched junction bases numbered 4, after V lost 0 bases and J lost 4 bases. CDR3 DNA sequence: TGTGCCAGCAGCTTAGCGGGACAGGCACCCTATGGCTACACCTTC. It specifies CASSLAGQAPYGYTF.

This clonotype was detected once. J is TRBJ2-1 and V is TRBV6-1; the match to TRBD2 covers 7 bases. The CDR3 has 14 residues. Looked up from germline, CDR1 is MNHNS and CDR2 is SASEGT. Trimming removed 7 bases from V and 0 bases from J; junction bases left unmatched: 3. Here the CDR3 DNA reads TGTGCCAGCACTAGCGGACGCTCCTACAATGAGCAGTTCTTC. The encoded protein is CASTSGRSYNEQFF.